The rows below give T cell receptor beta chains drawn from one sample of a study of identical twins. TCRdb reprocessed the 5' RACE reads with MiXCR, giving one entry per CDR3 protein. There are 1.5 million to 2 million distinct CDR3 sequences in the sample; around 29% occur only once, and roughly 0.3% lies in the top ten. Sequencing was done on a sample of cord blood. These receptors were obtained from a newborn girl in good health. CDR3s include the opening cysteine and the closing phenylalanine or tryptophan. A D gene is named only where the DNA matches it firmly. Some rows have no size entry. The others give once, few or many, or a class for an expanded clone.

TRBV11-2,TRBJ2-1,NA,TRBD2,TGTGCCAGCAGCTATACGTCTTCATGGACTAGCGGGGTTTCGGGCTCCTACAATGAGCAGTTCTTC,CASSYTSSWTSGVSGSYNEQFF
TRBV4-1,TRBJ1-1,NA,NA,TGCGCCAGCAGCCAAGTCATTGCGGGCCGAAACACTGAAGCTTTCTTT,CASSQVIAGRNTEAFF
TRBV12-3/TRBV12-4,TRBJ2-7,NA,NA,TGTGCCAGCAGTCTCCTCGGGACATCTTTTTACGAGCAGTACTTC,CASSLLGTSFYEQYF
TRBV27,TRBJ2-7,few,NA,TGTGCCAGCAGTTTAATGTGGGGCCTCAGCTCCTACGAGCAGTACTTC,CASSLMWGLSSYEQYF
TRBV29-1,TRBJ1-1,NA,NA,TGCAGCGTTGATAAGGGAGGCGGACTAAAAGCTTTCTTT,CSVDKGGGLKAFF
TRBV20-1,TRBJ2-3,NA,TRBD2,TGCAGCGATACTCGGACTAGCGGGGGAGGTACGCAGTATTTT,CSDTRTSGGGTQYF
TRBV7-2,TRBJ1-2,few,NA,TGTGCCAGCAGCTTAGAGGGACCGGAAGGCTATGGCTACACCTTC,CASSLEGPEGYGYTF
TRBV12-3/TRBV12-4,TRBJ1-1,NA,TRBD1,TGTGCCAGCACCCGGGGACAGGGGAGTCGGAACACTGAAGCTTTCTTT,CASTRGQGSRNTEAFF
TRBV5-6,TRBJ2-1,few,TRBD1,TGTGCCAGCAGCTGGGACAGGGTGTGGTCCGGTGAGCAGTTCTTC,CASSWDRVWSGEQFF
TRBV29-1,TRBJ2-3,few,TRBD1,TGCAGCGTTGATAGGGGGGCAGGGGGCGGACCAGATACGCAGTATTTT,CSVDRGAGGGPDTQYF
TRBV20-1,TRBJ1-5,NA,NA,TGCAGTGCTAGGAGGACAGATAGCAATCAGCCCCAGCATTTT,CSARRTDSNQPQHF
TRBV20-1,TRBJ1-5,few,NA,TGCAGTGCTACCCGTCAGGGCAATCAGCCCCAGCATTTT,CSATRQGNQPQHF
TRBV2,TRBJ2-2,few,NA,TGTGCCAGCAGGCCGGGAGACACCGGGGAGCTGTTTTTT,CASRPGDTGELFF
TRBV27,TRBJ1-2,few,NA,TGTGCCAGCAGCTCCTCCGCCAGGGGAGACGGCTACACCTTC,CASSSSARGDGYTF
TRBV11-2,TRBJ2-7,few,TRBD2,TGTGCCAGCAGCTTGACTAGCGGGGGCCTGGGCTCCTACGAGCAGTACTTC,CASSLTSGGLGSYEQYF
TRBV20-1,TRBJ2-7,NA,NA,TGCAGTGCTGCCTCTACAGGGAGAATAGCGAGCGAGCAGTACTTC,CSAASTGRIASEQYF
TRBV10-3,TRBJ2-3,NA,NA,TGTGCCATCAGTGAGGGGGAGAGGGACACAGATACGCAGTATTTT,CAISEGERDTDTQYF
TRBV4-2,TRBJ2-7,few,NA,TGTGCCAGCAGCCAAGATAGAGGGCGCCCCTACGAGCAGTACTTC,CASSQDRGRPYEQYF
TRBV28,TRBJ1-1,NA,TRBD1,TGTGCCAGCAGTCCTGGGGACAGGGTGGGTACTGAAGCTTTCTTT,CASSPGDRVGTEAFF
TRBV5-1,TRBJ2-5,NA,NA,TGCGCCAGCAGCTTGGTAGTGGGCCTAGCCAGCAATGAGCAGTACTTC,CASSLVVGLASNEQYF
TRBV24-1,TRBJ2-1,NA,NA,TGTGCCACCAGTGATAAGGGGAGCTCCTACAATGAGCAGTTCTTC,CATSDKGSSYNEQFF
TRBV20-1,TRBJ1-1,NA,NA,TGCAGTGCTAGAGATGCGGGTCTGAACACTGAAGCTTTCTTT,CSARDAGLNTEAFF
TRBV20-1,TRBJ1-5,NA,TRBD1,TGCAGTGCTTATCCCTTGCTAGGACAGGAGTCTAGAGATAGCAATCAGCCCCAGCATTTT,CSAYPLLGQESRDSNQPQHF
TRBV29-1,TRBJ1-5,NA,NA,TGCAGCGTTTCACAAAATGACAATCAGCCCCAGCATTTT,CSVSQNDNQPQHF
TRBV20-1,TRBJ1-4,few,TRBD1,TGCAGTGCTAGAGAACCGGGACAGGGGTTCGAAAAACTGTTTTTT,CSAREPGQGFEKLFF
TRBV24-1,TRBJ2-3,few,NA,TGTGCCACCAGCCTCGGGACTCTCCTCTCGGGCACAGATACGCAGTATTTT,CATSLGTLLSGTDTQYF
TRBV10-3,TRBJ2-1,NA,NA,TGTGCCATCAACTCAGGACGGGAGATCGACAATGAGCGGTTCTTC,CAINSGREIDNERFF
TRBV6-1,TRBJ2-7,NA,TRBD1,TGTGCCAGCAGGTACGGGCCAGGGGGTATCTACGAGCAGTACTTC,CASRYGPGGIYEQYF
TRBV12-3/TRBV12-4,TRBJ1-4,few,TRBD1,TGTGCCAGCACGATACAGGGGGATGGAAAACTGTTTTTT,CASTIQGDGKLFF
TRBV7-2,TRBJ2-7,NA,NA,TGTGCCAGCAGCCTTCGACTAGTAGGTGGCGAGCAGTACTTC,CASSLRLVGGEQYF
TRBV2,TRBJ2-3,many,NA,TGTGCCAGCGTTTTATCAATTGGAGATACGCAGTATTTT,CASVLSIGDTQYF
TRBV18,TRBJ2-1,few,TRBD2,TGTGCCGGCTCAGAACCGGGGAGGGCCTACAATGAGCAGTTCTTC,CAGSEPGRAYNEQFF
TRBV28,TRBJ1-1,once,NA,TGTGCCAGCAGCCTCATCCGGAGCGCGGCTGAAGCTTTCTTT,CASSLIRSAAEAFF
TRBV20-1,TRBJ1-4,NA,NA,TGCAGTGCTACTCGCCCGGATAACGAAAAACTGTTTTTT,CSATRPDNEKLFF
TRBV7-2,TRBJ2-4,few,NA,TGTGCCAGCAGCTTAAGGCCAGCCTCCGAAGTCATTCAGTACTTC,CASSLRPASEVIQYF
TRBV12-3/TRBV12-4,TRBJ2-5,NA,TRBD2,TGTGCCAGCAGTTTCGTACTAGCGGGGCAAGAGACCCAGTACTTC,CASSFVLAGQETQYF
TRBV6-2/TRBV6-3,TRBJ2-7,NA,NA,TGTGCCAGCAGTTTCCCGGGAAGCCCCCCTGACGAGCAGTACTTC,CASSFPGSPPDEQYF
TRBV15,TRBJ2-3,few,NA,TGTGCCACCAGCAGAGATTACGGTAGCACAGATACGCAGTATTTT,CATSRDYGSTDTQYF
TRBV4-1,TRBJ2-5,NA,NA,TGCGCCAGCAGTACGGCCGGGGCCGTCTACAATGAGCAGTACTTC,CASSTAGAVYNEQYF
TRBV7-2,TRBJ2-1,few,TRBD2,TGTGCCAGCAGCCGTTCACCCCAACTAGCGGGGGGACACAATGAGCAGTTCTTC,CASSRSPQLAGGHNEQFF
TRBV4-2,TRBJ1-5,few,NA,TGTGCCAGCAGCCAAGATCAAACCAGGGGTAGCAATCAGCCCCAGCATTTT,CASSQDQTRGSNQPQHF
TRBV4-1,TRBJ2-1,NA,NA,TGCGCCAGCTTGTACCACAATGAGCAGTTCTTC,CASLYHNEQFF
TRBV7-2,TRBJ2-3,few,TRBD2,TGTGCCAGCAGCTTAGGACTAGCGAGGAGAGATACGCAGTATTTT,CASSLGLARRDTQYF
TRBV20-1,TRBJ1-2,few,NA,TGCAGTGCCCGGGACGGTAACTTTGGCTACACCTTC,CSARDGNFGYTF
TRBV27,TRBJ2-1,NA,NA,TGTGCCAGCAGTGTCGAGGGACCCCAAGCGGGGACATACAATGAGCAGTTCTTC,CASSVEGPQAGTYNEQFF
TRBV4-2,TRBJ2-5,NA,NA,TGTGCCAGCAGCCAAGCTAGGGCCTTAAGGGAGACCCAGTACTTC,CASSQARALRETQYF
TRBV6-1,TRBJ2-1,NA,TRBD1,TGTGCCAGCAGCCTGGCCCCACCGGGACAGGGATACAATGAGCAGTTCTTC,CASSLAPPGQGYNEQFF
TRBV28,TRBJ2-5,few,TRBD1,TGTGCCAGCCTACAGGGGGCAGGGGAGACCCAGTACTTC,CASLQGAGETQYF
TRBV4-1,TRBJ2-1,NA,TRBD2,TGCGCCAGCAGCCCGCGGACTAGCGGGAGGAGGAACAATGAGCAGTTCTTC,CASSPRTSGRRNNEQFF
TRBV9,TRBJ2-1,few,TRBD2,TGTGCCAGCAGCCCACGCGGGACTAGCTTGTTCTTC,CASSPRGTSLFF
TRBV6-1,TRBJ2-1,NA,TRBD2,TGTGCCAGCAGTGAACGACTAGCTTTACCCCTGTTCTTC,CASSERLALPLFF